Detailed here is one T cell receptor (beta chain). Its matching antigen is unknown. A much larger clone differs from this one at a single base, so this may be a read error. This CDR3 is built from 17 residues. Germline lookup yields CDR1 SGHRS and CDR2 YFSETQ. These data come from a study of early T cells in non-severe SARS-CoV-2 infection. Whole-study context: Sequencing was performed on bulk RNA from unsorted whole blood, leaving chains unpaired. Study-wide findings and caveats: Private and CD4 specificities were missed by VDJdb matching, which favored anti-spike CD8 responses.

Individually, cDNA molecules had unique molecular identifiers attached to them. MiXCR, run by TCRdb on the 5' RACE reads, gives a single entry per CDR3 protein. Seen here are about 67,000 distinct CDR3 sequences, roughly 12% observed once, and the top ten hold about 3.8%. The source is an adult who was a healthcare worker with PCR-confirmed SARS-CoV-2 infection or an uninfected control (not recorded which). The chain is built from TRBV5-1 and TRBJ2-6, with a possible D match to TRBD1 (6 bases). Sequencing was done on a sample of whole blood. CDR3 sequence (DNA): TGCGCCAGCAGCTTAAGGACAGCCAACTCTGGGGCCAACGTCCCGACTTTC. Amino acid sequence: CASSLRTANSGANVPTF. Full variable domain (remainder filled in from reference TRBV5-1 and TRBJ2-6): KAGVTQTPRYLIKTRGQQVTLSCSPISGHRSVSWYQQTPGQGLQFLFEYFSETQRNKGNFPGRFSGRQFSNSRSEMNVSTLELGDSALYLCASSLRTANSGANVPTFGAGSRLTVL.